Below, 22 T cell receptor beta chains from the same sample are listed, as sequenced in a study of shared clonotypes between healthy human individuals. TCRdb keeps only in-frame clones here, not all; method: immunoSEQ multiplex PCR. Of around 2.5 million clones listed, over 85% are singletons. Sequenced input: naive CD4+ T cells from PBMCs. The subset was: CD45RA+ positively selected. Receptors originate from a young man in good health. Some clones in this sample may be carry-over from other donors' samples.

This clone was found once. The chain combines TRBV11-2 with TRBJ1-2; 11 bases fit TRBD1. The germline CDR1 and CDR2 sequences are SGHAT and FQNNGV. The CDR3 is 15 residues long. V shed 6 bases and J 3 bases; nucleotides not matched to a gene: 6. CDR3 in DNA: TGTGCCAGCAGTTCCGGGACAGGGGGGCACTATGGCTACACCTTC. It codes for CASSSGTGGHYGYTF.

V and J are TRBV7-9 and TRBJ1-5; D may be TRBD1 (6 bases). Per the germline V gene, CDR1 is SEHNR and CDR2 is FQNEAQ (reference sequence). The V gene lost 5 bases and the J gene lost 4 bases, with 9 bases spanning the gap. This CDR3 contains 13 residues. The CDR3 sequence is CASSPGANQPQHF. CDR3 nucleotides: TGTGCCAGCAGCCCGGGGGCTAATCAGCCCCAGCATTTT.

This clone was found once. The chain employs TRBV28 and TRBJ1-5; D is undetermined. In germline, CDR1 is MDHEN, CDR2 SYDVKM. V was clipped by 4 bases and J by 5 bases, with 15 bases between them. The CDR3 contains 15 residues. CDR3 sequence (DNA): TGTGCCAGCAGTTCCAGCCGGCGGGGTCATCAGCCCCAGCATTTT. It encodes CASSSSRRGHQPQHF.

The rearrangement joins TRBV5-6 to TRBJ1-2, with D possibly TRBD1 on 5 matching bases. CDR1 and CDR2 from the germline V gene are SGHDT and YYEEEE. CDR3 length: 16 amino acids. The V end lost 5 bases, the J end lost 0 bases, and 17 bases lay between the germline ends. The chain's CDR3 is CASRSGLIHANYGYTF. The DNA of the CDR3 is TGTGCCAGCAGGTCAGGGTTAATCCACGCTAACTATGGCTACACCTTC.

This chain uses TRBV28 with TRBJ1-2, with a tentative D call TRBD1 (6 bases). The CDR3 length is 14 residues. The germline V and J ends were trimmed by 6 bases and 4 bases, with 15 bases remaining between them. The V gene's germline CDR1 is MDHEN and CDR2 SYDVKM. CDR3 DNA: TGTGCCAGCAGCCCCGTACAGGGTGGCTATGGCTACACCTTC. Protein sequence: CASSPVQGGYGYTF.

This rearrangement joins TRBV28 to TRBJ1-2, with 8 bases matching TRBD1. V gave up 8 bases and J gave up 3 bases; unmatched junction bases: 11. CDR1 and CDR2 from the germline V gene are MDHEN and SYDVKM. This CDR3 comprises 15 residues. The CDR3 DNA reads TGTGCCAGCTCCAGATTGACAGGGGACCACTATGGCTACACCTTC. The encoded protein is CASSRLTGDHYGYTF.

The CDR3 is CASSDDRVDYNEQFF. In nucleotides, the CDR3 is TGTGCCAGCAGTGACGACAGGGTGGACTACAATGAGCAGTTCTTC. This chain uses TRBV6-6 with TRBJ2-1; 7 bases fit TRBD1. Germline-derived CDR1 and CDR2 are MNHNY and SVGAGI (reference sequence). The CDR3 is 15 residues long. With V trimmed by 5 bases and J by 3 bases, 7 bases remained unmatched.

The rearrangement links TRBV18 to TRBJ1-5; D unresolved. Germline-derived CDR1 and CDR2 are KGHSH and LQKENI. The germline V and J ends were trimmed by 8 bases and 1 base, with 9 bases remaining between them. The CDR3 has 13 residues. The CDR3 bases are TGTGCCAGCACCCGGGGAAGCAATCAGCCCCAGCATTTT. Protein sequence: CASTRGSNQPQHF.

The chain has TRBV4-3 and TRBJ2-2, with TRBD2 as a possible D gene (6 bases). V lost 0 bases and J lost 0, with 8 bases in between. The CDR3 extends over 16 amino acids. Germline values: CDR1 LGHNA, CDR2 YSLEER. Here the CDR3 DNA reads TGCGCCAGCAGCCAAGATCCGGGGGCGAACACCGGGGAGCTGTTTTTT. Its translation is CASSQDPGANTGELFF.

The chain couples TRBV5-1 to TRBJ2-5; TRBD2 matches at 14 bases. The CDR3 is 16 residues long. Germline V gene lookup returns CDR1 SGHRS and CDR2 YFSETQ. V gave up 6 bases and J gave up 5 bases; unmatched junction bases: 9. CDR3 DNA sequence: TGCGCCAGCACCCCGACTAGCGGGAGGGCCGGGGAGACCCAGTACTTC. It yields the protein CASTPTSGRAGETQYF.

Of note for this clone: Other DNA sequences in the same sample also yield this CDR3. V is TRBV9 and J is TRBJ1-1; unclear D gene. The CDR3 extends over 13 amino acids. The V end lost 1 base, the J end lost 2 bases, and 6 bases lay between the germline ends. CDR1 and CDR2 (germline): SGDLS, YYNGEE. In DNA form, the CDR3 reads TGTGCCAGCAGCGTACGCCCTAACACTGAAGCTTTCTTT. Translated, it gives CASSVRPNTEAFF.

In DNA, the CDR3 is TGTGCCAGCTCACCGAACACAGGGAAGAGGGCTGAAGCTTTCTTT. Residues: CASSPNTGKRAEAFF. This chain links TRBV18 with TRBJ1-1; tentatively, D is TRBD1 (6 bases). V was pared by 3 bases and J by 6 bases, with 17 bases between. In germline, CDR1 is KGHSH, CDR2 LQKENI. CDR3 length: 15 amino acids.

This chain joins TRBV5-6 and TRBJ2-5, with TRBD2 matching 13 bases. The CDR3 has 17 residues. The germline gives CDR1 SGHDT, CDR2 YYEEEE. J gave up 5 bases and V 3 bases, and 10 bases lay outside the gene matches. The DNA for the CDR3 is TGTGCCAGCAGCTACGGACTAGCGGGAGTGTTATGGGAGACCCAGTACTTC. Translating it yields CASSYGLAGVLWETQYF.

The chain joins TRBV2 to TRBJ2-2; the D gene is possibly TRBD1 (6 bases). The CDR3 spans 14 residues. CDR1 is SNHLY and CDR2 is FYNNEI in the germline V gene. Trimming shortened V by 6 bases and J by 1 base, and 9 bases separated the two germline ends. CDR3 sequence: CASRGTQNTGELFF. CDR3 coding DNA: TGTGCCAGCAGAGGGACACAGAACACCGGGGAGCTGTTTTTT.

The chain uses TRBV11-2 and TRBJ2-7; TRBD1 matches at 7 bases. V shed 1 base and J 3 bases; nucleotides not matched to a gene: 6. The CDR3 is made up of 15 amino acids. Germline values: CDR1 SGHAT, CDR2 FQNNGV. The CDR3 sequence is CASSLVTGPGYEQYF. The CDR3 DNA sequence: TGTGCCAGCAGCTTAGTGACAGGGCCGGGCTACGAGCAGTACTTC.

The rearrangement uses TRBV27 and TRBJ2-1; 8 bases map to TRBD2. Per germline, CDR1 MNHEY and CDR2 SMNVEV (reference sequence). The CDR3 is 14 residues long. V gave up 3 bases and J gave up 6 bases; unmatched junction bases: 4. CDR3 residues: CASSFKRESNEQFF. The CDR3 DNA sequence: TGTGCCAGCAGTTTCAAGCGGGAGAGCAATGAGCAGTTCTTC.

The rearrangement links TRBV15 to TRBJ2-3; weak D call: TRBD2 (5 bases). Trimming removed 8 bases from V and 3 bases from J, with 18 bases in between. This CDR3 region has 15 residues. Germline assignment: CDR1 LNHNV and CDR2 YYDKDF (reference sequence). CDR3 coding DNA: TGTGCCACCGAGGGAATACGGGTGGGAACAGATACGCAGTATTTT. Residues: CATEGIRVGTDTQYF.

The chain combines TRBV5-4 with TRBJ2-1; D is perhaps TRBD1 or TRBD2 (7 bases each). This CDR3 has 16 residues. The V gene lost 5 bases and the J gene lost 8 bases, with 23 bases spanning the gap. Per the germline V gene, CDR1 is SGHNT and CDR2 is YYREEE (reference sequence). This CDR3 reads CASSSSIGRGGDEQFF. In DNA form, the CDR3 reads TGTGCCAGCAGTTCATCCATTGGCAGGGGGGGTGATGAGCAGTTCTTC.

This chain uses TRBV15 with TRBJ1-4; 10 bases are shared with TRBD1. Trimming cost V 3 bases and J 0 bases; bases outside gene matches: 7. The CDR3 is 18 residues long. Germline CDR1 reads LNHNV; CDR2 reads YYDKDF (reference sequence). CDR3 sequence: CATSRGQGLPSTNEKLFF. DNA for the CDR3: TGTGCCACCAGCAGGGGACAGGGGTTGCCTTCAACTAATGAAAAACTGTTTTTT.

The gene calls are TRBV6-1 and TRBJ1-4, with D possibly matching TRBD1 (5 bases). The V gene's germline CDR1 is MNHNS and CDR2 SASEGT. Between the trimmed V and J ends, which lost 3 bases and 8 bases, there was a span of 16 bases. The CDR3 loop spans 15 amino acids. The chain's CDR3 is CASSDKRGVSEKLFF. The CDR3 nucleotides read TGTGCCAGCAGTGATAAGCGGGGGGTATCGGAAAAACTGTTTTTT.

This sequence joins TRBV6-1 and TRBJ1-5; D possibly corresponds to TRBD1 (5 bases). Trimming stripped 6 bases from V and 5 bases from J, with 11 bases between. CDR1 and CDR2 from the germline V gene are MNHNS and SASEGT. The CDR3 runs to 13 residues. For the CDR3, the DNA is TGTGCCAGCAGGGGGCAGAGCTATCAGCCCCAGCATTTT. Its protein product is CASRGQSYQPQHF.

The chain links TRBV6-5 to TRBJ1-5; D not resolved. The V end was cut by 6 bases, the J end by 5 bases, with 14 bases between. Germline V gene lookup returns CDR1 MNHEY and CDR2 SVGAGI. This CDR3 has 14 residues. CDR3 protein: CASSPHGTHQPQHF. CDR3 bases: TGTGCCAGCAGCCCCCACGGTACCCATCAGCCCCAGCATTTT.